This T cell receptor beta chain stems from a study of long-term antiretroviral therapy in people with HIV. The CDR3 extends over 14 amino acids. V was trimmed by 5 bases and J by 3 bases, leaving 14 bases between them. The germline CDR1 and CDR2 sequences are MNHEY and SVGAGI. Investigators performed immunoSEQ version v3.0 at survey level. The repertoire was sequenced with immunoSEQ multiplex PCR; TCRdb's copy has only in-frame clones and lacks some. Of approximately 45,000 clones listed, about nine tenths were seen once; the top ten hold approximately 5.4%. The TCR sequence derives from a woman aged 50 to 60 with HIV. Sequenced material: unsorted PBMCs, taken 0.1 years before starting antiretroviral therapy. The genes are TRBV6-5 and TRBJ2-7; TRBD1 might be the D (6 bases). This CDR3 is CASSPRTANYEQYF. The CDR3 DNA reads TGTGCCAGCAGTCCTCGGACAGCCAACTACGAGCAGTACTTC.